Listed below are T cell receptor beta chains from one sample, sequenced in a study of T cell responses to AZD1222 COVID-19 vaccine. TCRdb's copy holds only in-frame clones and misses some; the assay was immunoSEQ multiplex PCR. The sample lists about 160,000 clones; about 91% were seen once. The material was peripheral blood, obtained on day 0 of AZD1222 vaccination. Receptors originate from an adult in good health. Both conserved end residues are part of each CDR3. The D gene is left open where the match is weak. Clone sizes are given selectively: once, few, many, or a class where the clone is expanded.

TGTGCCAGCAGCTTAGTTCAAAAGTCGTCAGATACGCAGTATTTT	CASSLVQKSSDTQYF	TRBV7-2	.	.	TRBJ2-3
TGCGCCAGCAGCATCGGGGGGGGTCCAGATACGCAGTATTTT	CASSIGGGPDTQYF	TRBV4-1	TRBD2	.	TRBJ2-3
TGCGCCAGCAGCCAACAGAGTTCTGGAAACACCATATATTTT	CASSQQSSGNTIYF	TRBV4-1	.	.	TRBJ1-3
TGTGCCAGCAGTACCGGACAGTCGAATCAGTACTTC	CASSTGQSNQYF	TRBV12-3/TRBV12-4	.	.	TRBJ2-7
TGTGCCAGTAGTCCGAGCTTAGGGAACACTGAAGCTTTCTTT	CASSPSLGNTEAFF	TRBV19	.	once	TRBJ1-1
TGCGCCAGCAGCCGAATCGCAGGGAGGACTGAAGCTTTCTTT	CASSRIAGRTEAFF	TRBV4-3	.	few	TRBJ1-1
TGTGCCAGCAGCTTGTACGGGAGGAGGAGCAATCAGCCCCAGCATTTT	CASSLYGRRSNQPQHF	TRBV5-8	.	.	TRBJ1-5
TGTGCCAGCACCATCCTTGGGCGGGGCCCATACGAGCAGTACTTC	CASTILGRGPYEQYF	TRBV28	.	.	TRBJ2-7
TGTGCCAGCAGTTACTCAAGGACCCCCGGGGAGCTGTTTTTT	CASSYSRTPGELFF	TRBV6-5	.	once	TRBJ2-2
TGTGCCAGCGTCAGAAGCAGGGGCATATACGAGCAGTACTTC	CASVRSRGIYEQYF	TRBV28	.	.	TRBJ2-7
TGTGCCAGCAGCTTGTATGTGCCCTCGGGATCACCCCTCCACTTT	CASSLYVPSGSPLHF	TRBV5-6	.	.	TRBJ1-6
TGTGCCAGCAGTCGACAGCAATTGAACACTGAAGCTTTCTTT	CASSRQQLNTEAFF	TRBV6-5	.	.	TRBJ1-1
TGTGCCAGCAGAGCGAATACTCCATACAATGAGCAGTTCTTC	CASRANTPYNEQFF	TRBV2	.	.	TRBJ2-1
TGTGCCAGCAGTTTAGGGCTAGCAAACATTCAGTACTTC	CASSLGLANIQYF	TRBV27	.	.	TRBJ2-4
TGCGCCAGCAGCCCCAGAGACAGGAGGTACCTTAATTCACCCCTCCACTTT	CASSPRDRRYLNSPLHF	TRBV4-1	.	.	TRBJ1-6
TGTGCCAGTAGTCTGACACCGTCTACCTACGAGCAGTACTTC	CASSLTPSTYEQYF	TRBV19	.	.	TRBJ2-7
TGCGCCAGCAGTGATTTTTCTTCACCCCTCCACTTT	CASSDFSSPLHF	TRBV10-2	.	.	TRBJ1-6
TGTGCCAGCAGCTTTCGGGCGGGAGATAAAGGTGCAGATACGCAGTATTTT	CASSFRAGDKGADTQYF	TRBV28	TRBD2	.	TRBJ2-3
TGCGCCAGCAGCATGCCGGGACAGGCTAATGAAAAACTGTTTTTT	CASSMPGQANEKLFF	TRBV5-1	TRBD1	.	TRBJ1-4
TGTGCCAGCAGCTTACGCGACAGGGCCGCGGAAGCTTTCTTT	CASSLRDRAAEAFF	TRBV7-9	TRBD1	.	TRBJ1-1
TGTGCCAGCAAACCGGGAGTTAGGGCTTTCTTT	CASKPGVRAFF	TRBV6-5	.	once	TRBJ1-1
TGTGCCAGCAGCACGGGGCAGAACACCGGGGAGCTGTTTTTT	CASSTGQNTGELFF	TRBV27	.	.	TRBJ2-2
TGTGCCAGCAGCAACCAGGGGAGCTCCTACGAGCAGTACTTC	CASSNQGSSYEQYF	TRBV28	.	.	TRBJ2-7
TGCAGCGTTGCCAGCCAGACACTCGACGAGCAGTACTTC	CSVASQTLDEQYF	TRBV29-1	.	.	TRBJ2-7
TGTGCCAGCAGTGAATTATTGGCAGGACCAGCTAACTATGGCTACACCTTC	CASSELLAGPANYGYTF	TRBV2	.	.	TRBJ1-2
TGTGCCAGCAGCTTACTTAACAGGGGGCAAGAGACCCAGTACTTC	CASSLLNRGQETQYF	TRBV14	TRBD1	.	TRBJ2-5
TGTGCCAGCAGGACCCCGGGACAGTCATCCTACGAGCAGTACTTC	CASRTPGQSSYEQYF	TRBV6-5	TRBD1	.	TRBJ2-7
TGTGCCAGCGATCAATTACGGGACACCTCTGGAAACACCATATATTTT	CASDQLRDTSGNTIYF	TRBV27	.	.	TRBJ1-3
TGTGCCAGCAGCTCGCCACCACGACAGGGGGTGATAATCCATGAGCAGTTCTTC	CASSSPPRQGVIIHEQFF	TRBV5-5	TRBD1	.	TRBJ2-1
TGTGCCAGCAGCTTACAAGGGAATGAAAAACTGTTTTTT	CASSLQGNEKLFF	TRBV7-9	.	.	TRBJ1-4
TGCGCCAGCAGCCTAGGGGAGGGTAGCAATCAGCCCCAGCATTTT	CASSLGEGSNQPQHF	TRBV4-1	.	.	TRBJ1-5
TGTGCCAGCAGCCGTACAGGTGGGACAGATGGGCAGTACTTC	CASSRTGGTDGQYF	TRBV7-8	TRBD1	.	TRBJ2-7
TGCGCCAGCAGCCCAGGGCAGAGCTCCTACAATGAGCAGTTCTTC	CASSPGQSSYNEQFF	TRBV5-1	.	.	TRBJ2-1
TGTGCCAGCAGTTACTTTTCAGGGGGCGCGGCTGAAGCTTTCTTT	CASSYFSGGAAEAFF	TRBV6-5	TRBD1	.	TRBJ1-1
TGTGCCAGCAGCCAAGTGCAAGGAGGCTACACCTTC	CASSQVQGGYTF	TRBV3-1/TRBV3-2	.	.	TRBJ1-2
TGTGCCTGGAGTGTAGGACGAGCGGGGGCGAACACCGGGGAGCTGTTTTTT	CAWSVGRAGANTGELFF	TRBV30	TRBD2	few	TRBJ2-2
TGTGCCCAGGGGTGGCCCCAGCATTTT	CAQGWPQHF	TRBV30	.	.	TRBJ1-5
TGTGCCAGCAGCTTAGGGGCGGGGGCCGGAATTAGCACAGATACGCAGTATTTT	CASSLGAGAGISTDTQYF	TRBV7-6	.	.	TRBJ2-3
TGTGCCAGCAGTTCCTACCGGGACAGGGTGACCGGGGAGCTGTTTTTT	CASSSYRDRVTGELFF	TRBV28	TRBD1	.	TRBJ2-2
TGCAGTGCCCAGGGGGGCGGAGGCTACACCTTC	CSAQGGGGYTF	TRBV20-1	TRBD1	once	TRBJ1-2
TGTGCCAGCAGCTTAATGGGACAGGGGGCCAATGAGCAGTTCTTC	CASSLMGQGANEQFF	TRBV7-3	TRBD1	.	TRBJ2-1
TGTGCCAGCAGCGCCCCGCGGGGCGGGGTTAACACCGGGGAGCTGTTTTTT	CASSAPRGGVNTGELFF	TRBV9	.	.	TRBJ2-2
TGTGCCAGCGCCCCAGGGTATCAACGCGAAGCTTTCTTT	CASAPGYQREAFF	TRBV16	.	once	TRBJ1-1
TGTGCCAGCAGCTTAGAGGGACAGGGAAACACCATATATTTT	CASSLEGQGNTIYF	TRBV7-2	TRBD1	.	TRBJ1-3
TGTGCCAGCAGCGTAGGACGGAGGGAGGGGAAACTGTTTTTT	CASSVGRREGKLFF	TRBV9	.	.	TRBJ1-4
TGTGCCAGCAGCGCAACAGATACGCAGTATTTT	CASSATDTQYF	TRBV9	.	.	TRBJ2-3
TGTGCCAGCAGCTTAGAACAGGGGGCTTTTAGAGATACGCAGTATTTT	CASSLEQGAFRDTQYF	TRBV13	TRBD1	.	TRBJ2-3
TGTGCCGCGAACCAGGGGTCTCAGCCCCAGCATTTT	CAANQGSQPQHF	TRBV28	.	.	TRBJ1-5
TGTGCCAGCAGCTTATCCGGGGATCTATCAAACTATGGCTACACCTTC	CASSLSGDLSNYGYTF	TRBV7-9	.	.	TRBJ1-2
TGCGCCAGCAGCCAAGGACTAGCGGATACGTACGAGCAGTACTTC	CASSQGLADTYEQYF	TRBV4-1	TRBD2	.	TRBJ2-7
TGCGCCAGCAGCCAAGTCCAAGAAGCTAACTATGGCTACACCTTC	CASSQVQEANYGYTF	TRBV4-1	.	.	TRBJ1-2
TGTGCCAGCAGTTCCTTGAGAGGCGGTCGCATTGAAAAACTGTTTTTT	CASSSLRGGRIEKLFF	TRBV28	.	.	TRBJ1-4